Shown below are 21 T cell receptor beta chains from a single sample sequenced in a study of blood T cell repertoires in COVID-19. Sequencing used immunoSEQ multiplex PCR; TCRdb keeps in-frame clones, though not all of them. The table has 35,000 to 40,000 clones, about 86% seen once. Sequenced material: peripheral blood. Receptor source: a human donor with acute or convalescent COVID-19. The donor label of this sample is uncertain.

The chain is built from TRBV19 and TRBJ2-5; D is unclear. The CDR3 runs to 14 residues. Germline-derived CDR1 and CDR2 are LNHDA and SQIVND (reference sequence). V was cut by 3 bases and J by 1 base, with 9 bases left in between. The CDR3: CASSMRGFQETQYF. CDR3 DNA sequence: TGTGCCAGTAGTATGCGCGGATTCCAAGAGACCCAGTACTTC.

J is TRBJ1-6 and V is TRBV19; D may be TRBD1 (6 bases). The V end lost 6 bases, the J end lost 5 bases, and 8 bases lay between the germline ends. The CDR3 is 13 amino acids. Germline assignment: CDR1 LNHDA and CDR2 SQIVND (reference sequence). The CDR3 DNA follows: TGTGCCAGTAGAAGACAGGATAATTCACCCCTCCACTTT. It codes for CASRRQDNSPLHF.

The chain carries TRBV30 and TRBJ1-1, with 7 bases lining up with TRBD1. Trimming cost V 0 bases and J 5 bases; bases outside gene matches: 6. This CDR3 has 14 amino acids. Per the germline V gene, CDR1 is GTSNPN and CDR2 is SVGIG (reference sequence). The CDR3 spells CAWSVSHRGTEAFF. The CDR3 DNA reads TGTGCCTGGAGTGTAAGCCACAGGGGTACTGAAGCTTTCTTT.

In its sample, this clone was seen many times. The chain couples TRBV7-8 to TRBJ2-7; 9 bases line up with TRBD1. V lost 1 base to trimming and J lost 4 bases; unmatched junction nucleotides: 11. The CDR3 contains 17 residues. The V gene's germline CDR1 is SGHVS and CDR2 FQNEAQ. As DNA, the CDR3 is TGTGCCAGCAGCTTAGGCCCCCCACAGGGGGCGTTTTACGAGCAGTACTTC. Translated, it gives CASSLGPPQGAFYEQYF.

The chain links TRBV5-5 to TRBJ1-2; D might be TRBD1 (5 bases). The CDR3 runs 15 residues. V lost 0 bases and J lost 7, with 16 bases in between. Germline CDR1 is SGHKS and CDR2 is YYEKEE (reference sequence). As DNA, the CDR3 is TGTGCCAGCAGCTTGGGGGCAGGGATGACACTTGGCTACACCTTC. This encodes CASSLGAGMTLGYTF.

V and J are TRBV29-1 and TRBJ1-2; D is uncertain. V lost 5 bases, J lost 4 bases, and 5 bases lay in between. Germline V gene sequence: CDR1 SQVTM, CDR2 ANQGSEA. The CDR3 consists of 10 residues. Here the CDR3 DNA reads TGCAGCGTTTCCTCCTATGGCTACACCTTC. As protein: CSVSSYGYTF.

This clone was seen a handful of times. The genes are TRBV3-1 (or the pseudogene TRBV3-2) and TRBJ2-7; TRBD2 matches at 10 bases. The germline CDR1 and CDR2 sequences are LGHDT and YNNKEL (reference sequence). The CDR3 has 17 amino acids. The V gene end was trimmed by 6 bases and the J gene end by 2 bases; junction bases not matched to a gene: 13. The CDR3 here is CASSHVLTSGNPYEQYF. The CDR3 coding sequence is TGTGCCAGCAGTCATGTACTTACTAGCGGGAACCCCTACGAGCAGTACTTC.

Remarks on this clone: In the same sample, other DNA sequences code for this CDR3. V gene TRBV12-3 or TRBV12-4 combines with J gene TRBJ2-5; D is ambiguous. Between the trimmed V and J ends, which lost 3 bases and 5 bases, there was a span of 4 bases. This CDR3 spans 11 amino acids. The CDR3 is CASSFGETQYF. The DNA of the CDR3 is TGTGCCAGCAGTTTCGGGGAGACCCAGTACTTC.

CDR3 nucleotide sequence: TGTGCCAGCAGCCATGTCCCACAGGGTGGGGATGGCTACACCTTC. Residues: CASSHVPQGGDGYTF. The V gene is TRBV3-1 (or the pseudogene TRBV3-2), the J gene TRBJ1-2, with D possibly TRBD1 on 6 matching bases. The CDR3 has 15 residues. Trimming left V 3 bases short and J 6 bases short, with 17 bases between. Germline V gene lookup returns CDR1 LGHDT and CDR2 YNNKEL (reference sequence).

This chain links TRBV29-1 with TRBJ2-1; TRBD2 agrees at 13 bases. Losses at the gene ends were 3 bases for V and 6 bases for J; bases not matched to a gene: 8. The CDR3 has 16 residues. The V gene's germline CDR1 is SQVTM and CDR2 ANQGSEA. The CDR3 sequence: CSVEMILAGGPNEQFF. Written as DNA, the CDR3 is TGCAGCGTTGAGATGATACTAGCGGGAGGGCCCAATGAGCAGTTCTTC.

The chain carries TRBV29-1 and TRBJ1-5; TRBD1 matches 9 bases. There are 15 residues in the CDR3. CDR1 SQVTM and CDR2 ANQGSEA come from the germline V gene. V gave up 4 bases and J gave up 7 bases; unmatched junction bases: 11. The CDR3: CSVVTGGDPRQPQHF. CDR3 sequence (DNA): TGCAGCGTTGTTACAGGGGGCGATCCACGCCAGCCCCAGCATTTT. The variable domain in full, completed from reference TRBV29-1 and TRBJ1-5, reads SAVISQKPSRDICQRGTSLTIQCQVDSQVTMMFWYRQQPGQSLTLIATANQGSEATYESGFVIDKFPISRPNLTFSTLTVSNMSPEDSSIYLCSVVTGGDPRQPQHFGDGTRLSIL.

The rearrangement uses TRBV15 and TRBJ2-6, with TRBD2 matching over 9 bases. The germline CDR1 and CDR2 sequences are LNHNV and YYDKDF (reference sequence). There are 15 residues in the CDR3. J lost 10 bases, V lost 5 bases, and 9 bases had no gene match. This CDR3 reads CATSLAGQPGNVLTF. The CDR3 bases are TGTGCCACCAGCCTAGCGGGGCAGCCGGGAAACGTCCTGACTTTC.

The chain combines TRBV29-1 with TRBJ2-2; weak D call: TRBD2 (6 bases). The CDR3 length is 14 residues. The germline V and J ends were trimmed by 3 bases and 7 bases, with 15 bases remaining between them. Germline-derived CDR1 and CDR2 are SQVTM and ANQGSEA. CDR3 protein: CSVDGGARGGELFF. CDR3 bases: TGCAGCGTTGACGGGGGAGCTCGTGGCGGGGAGCTGTTTTTT.

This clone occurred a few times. CDR3 DNA: TGTGCCAGCAGCCCGGGGGGGGGCACGCAGTCACCCCTCCACTTT. It specifies CASSPGGGTQSPLHF. The chain combines TRBV28 with TRBJ1-6; D may be TRBD1 (6 bases). The CDR3 sequence is 15 residues long. V was cut by 6 bases and J by 10 bases, with 19 bases left in between. Germline lookup yields CDR1 MDHEN and CDR2 SYDVKM.

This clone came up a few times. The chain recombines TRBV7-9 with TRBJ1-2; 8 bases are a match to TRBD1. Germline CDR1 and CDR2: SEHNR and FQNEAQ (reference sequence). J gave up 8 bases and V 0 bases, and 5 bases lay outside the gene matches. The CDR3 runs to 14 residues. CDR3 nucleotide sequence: TGTGCCAGCAGCTTAGCGCAGGGACAGGTGGGCTACACCTTC. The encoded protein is CASSLAQGQVGYTF. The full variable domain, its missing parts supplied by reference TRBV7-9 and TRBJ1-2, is DTGVSQNPRHKITKRGQNVTFRCDPISEHNRLYWYRQTLGQGPEFLTYFQNEAQLEKSRLLSDRFSAERPKGSFSTLEIQRTEQGDSAMYLCASSLAQGQVGYTFGSGTRLTVV.

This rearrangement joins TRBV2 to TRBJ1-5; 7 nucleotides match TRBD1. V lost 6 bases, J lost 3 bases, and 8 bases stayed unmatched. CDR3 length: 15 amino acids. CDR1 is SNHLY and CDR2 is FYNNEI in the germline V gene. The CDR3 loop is CASRANRGTNQPQHF. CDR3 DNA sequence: TGTGCCAGCAGAGCTAACAGGGGAACCAATCAGCCCCAGCATTTT.

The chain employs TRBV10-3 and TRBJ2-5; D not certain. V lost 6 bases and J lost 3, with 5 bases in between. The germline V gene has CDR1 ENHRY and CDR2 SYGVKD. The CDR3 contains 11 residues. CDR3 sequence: CAISPKETQYF. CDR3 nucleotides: TGTGCCATCAGCCCTAAAGAGACCCAGTACTTC.

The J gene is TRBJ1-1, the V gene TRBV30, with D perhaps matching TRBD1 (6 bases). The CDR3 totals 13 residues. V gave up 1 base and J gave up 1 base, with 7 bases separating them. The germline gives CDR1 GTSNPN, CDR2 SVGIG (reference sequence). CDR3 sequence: CAWSEGGNTEAFF. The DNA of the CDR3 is TGTGCCTGGAGTGAAGGGGGGAACACTGAAGCTTTCTTT.

The CDR3 coding sequence is TGTGCCAGCAGCCAGGGGGGATTGAGCTATGGCTACACCTTC. Its protein product is CASSQGGLSYGYTF. V is TRBV3-1 (or the pseudogene TRBV3-2) and J is TRBJ1-2; tentatively, D is TRBD1 (5 bases). Trimming took 3 bases from V and 4 from J, leaving 12 bases between them. This CDR3 has 14 amino acids. Germline CDR1 LGHDT, CDR2 YNNKEL (reference sequence).

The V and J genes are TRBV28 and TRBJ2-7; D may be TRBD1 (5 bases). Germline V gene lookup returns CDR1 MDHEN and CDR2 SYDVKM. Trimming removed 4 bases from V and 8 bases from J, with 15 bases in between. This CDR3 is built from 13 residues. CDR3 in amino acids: CASSSAAQGKQYF. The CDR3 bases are TGTGCCAGCAGTTCAGCCGCGCAGGGAAAGCAGTACTTC.

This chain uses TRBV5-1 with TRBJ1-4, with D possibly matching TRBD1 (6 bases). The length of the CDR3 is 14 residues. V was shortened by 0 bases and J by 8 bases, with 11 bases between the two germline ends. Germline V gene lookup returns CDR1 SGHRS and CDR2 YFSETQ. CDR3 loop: CASSLGAGAEKLFF. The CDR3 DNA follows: TGCGCCAGCAGCTTGGGCGCAGGGGCAGAAAAACTGTTTTTT.